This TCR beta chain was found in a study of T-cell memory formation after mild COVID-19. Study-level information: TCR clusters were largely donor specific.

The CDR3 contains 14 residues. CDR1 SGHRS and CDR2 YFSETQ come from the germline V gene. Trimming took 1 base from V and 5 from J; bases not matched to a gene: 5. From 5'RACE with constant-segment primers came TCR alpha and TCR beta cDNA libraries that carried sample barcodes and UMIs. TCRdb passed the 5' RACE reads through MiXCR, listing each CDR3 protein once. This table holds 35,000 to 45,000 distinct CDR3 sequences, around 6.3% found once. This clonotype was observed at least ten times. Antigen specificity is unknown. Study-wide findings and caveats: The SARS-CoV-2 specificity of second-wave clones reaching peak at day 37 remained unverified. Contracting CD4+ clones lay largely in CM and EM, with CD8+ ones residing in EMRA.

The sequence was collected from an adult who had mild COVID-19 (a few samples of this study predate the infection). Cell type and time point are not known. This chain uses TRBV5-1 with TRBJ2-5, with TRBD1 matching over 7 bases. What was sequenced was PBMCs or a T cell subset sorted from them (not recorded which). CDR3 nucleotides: TGCGCCAGCAGCTTGAGGACAGGATTCGAGACCCAGTACTTC. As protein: CASSLRTGFETQYF.